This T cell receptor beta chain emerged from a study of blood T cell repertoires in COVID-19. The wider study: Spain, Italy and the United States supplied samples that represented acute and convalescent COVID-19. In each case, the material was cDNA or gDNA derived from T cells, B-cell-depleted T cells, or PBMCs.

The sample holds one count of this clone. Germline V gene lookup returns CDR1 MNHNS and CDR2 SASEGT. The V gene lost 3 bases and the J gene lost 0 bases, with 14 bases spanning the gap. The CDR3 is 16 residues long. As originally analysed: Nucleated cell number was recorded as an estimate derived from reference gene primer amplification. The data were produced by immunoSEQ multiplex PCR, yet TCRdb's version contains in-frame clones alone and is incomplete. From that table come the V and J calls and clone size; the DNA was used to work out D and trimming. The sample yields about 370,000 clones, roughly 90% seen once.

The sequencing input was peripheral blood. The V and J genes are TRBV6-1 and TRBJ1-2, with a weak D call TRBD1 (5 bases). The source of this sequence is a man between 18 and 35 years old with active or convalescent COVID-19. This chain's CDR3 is CASSDKGLPSNYGYTF. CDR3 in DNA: TGTGCCAGCAGTGATAAGGGACTACCTTCTAACTATGGCTACACCTTC.